Given below is one T cell receptor (beta chain) in context. What it binds is unknown. After removal of 5 bases from V and 4 bases from J, the junction contained 3 bases not matched to a gene. This CDR3 has 14 amino acids. CDR1 MNHEY and CDR2 SMNVEV come from the germline V gene (reference sequence). PCR was performed using 60 Vbeta and 13 Jbeta primers. In the study's own analysis: In a later analysis, 80 million or so unique TCR beta chains included roughly 11 million shared by two or more donors. Only in-frame clones appear in the TCRdb table, and some are missing; sequencing was by immunoSEQ multiplex PCR. D and trimming were read from the DNA, whereas the V and J calls and clone size are those reported in that table. The sample consists of fewer than 250,000 clones, approximately 80% of them appearing once. This sample stems from a study of cytomegalovirus exposure and HLA in healthy donors. Notes on the study in general: Being productive about 87% or about 30% of the time was typical of most TCR beta V segments in an earlier analysis.

The J gene is TRBJ2-2, the V gene TRBV27, with 8 bases fitting TRBD1. The material sequenced was PBMCs. The TCR comes from a boy younger than 10 in good health and CMV-seronegative. The CDR3 spells CASSPDRGTGELFF. The CDR3 region has the DNA TGTGCCAGCAGTCCAGACAGGGGCACCGGGGAGCTGTTTTTT.